These 25 T cell receptor beta chains originate from one sample sequenced in a study of T cells in Graves' hyperthyroidism and ophthalmopathy. Authors of the study amplified TCR beta CDR3 regions from RNA transcripts. The primer set for the first-round RT-PCR of the TCR CDR3 was HTBI. TCRdb reprocessed the multiplex PCR reads with MiXCR, giving one entry per CDR3 protein. The repertoire holds roughly 840,000 distinct CDR3 sequences, over 35% seen once, with 8% to 9% in the top ten. Sequenced: blood. The receptors stem from a man aged 18 to 30 with Graves' hyperthyroidism.

This clonotype was counted many times. The chain is built from TRBV4-1 and TRBJ1-5; no firm D call. The CDR3 spans 13 residues. Germline V CDR1 and CDR2: MGHRA, YSYEKL. V shed 0 bases and J shed 15 bases, with 15 bases lying between them. The CDR3 bases are TGCGCCAGCAGCCAAGATAGGGCGGCCACAAGGCATTTT. Its protein is CASSQDRAATRHF.

This clonotype has at least ten counts. Compared with germline, one end of the junction differs, possibly owing to a read error. This chain joins TRBV4-1 and TRBJ1-5; 10 positions match TRBD1. CDR3 length: 14 amino acids. Germline loops: CDR1 MGHRA, CDR2 YSYEKL. The CDR3 coding sequence is TGTGCCAGCAGCCAGGGACAGGGGAATCAGCCCCAGCATTTT. Translating gives CASSQGQGNQPQHF.

This clonotype was recorded once. This chain links TRBV5-1 with TRBJ1-1; D unclear. The CDR3 has 11 amino acids. Trimming removed 2 bases from V and 11 bases from J, with 10 bases in between. Germline V gene data show CDR1 as SGHRS and CDR2 as YFSETQ. CDR3 sequence (DNA): TGCGCCAGCAGCTTCGACGGCATCGCTTTCTTT. Amino acid sequence: CASSFDGIAFF.

This clonotype appeared many times. The chain employs TRBV7-2 and TRBJ1-2; 7 bases agree with TRBD1. In germline, CDR1 is SGHTA, CDR2 FQGNSA. Unmatched junction bases numbered 3, after V lost 0 bases and J lost 2 bases. This CDR3 is built from 15 residues. The chain's CDR3 is CASSLAATGNYGYTF. CDR3 nucleotides: TGTGCCAGCAGCTTAGCGGCGACAGGGAACTATGGCTACACCTTC.

There are a few counts of this clonotype. CDR3 coding DNA: TGCGCCAGCAGCCCCGAGGGAGCGGGAGGGGCTGGGGCCAACGTCCTGACTTTC. Its translation is CASSPEGAGGAGANVLTF. This chain connects TRBV5-1 to TRBJ2-6, with 10 bases fitting TRBD2. Trimming at V came to 4 bases and at J to 2 bases, leaving 9 bases not matched to a gene. This CDR3 is 18 amino acids long. In germline, CDR1 is SGHRS, CDR2 YFSETQ.

The chain has TRBV2 and TRBJ2-7; the D gene is possibly TRBD2 (5 bases). With 7 bases removed from V and 5 bases from J, the gap between germline ends came to 15 bases. This CDR3 is 13 amino acids long. CDR1 and CDR2 from the germline V gene are SNHLY and FYNNEI. CDR3 sequence (DNA): TGTGCCAGCACCGAGAGGAGGCAGGACGAGCAGTACTTC. This encodes CASTERRQDEQYF.

This chain joins TRBV12-3 or TRBV12-4 and TRBJ1-2, with TRBD1 identical over 9 bases. The V gene end was trimmed by 4 bases and the J gene end by 7 bases; junction bases not matched to a gene: 7. The CDR3 runs 14 residues. CDR3 nucleotide sequence: TGTGCCAGCAGTTCCCTAGGACAGGGGAGTGGCTACACCTTC. Its translation: CASSSLGQGSGYTF.

The V and J genes are TRBV29-1 and TRBJ1-2; no firm D call. The CDR3 is made up of 14 amino acids. Germline lookup yields CDR1 SQVTM and CDR2 ANQGSEA. The V gene lost 6 bases and the J gene lost 2 bases, with 16 bases spanning the gap. CDR3 loop: CSVNGLGINYGYTF. The CDR3 nucleotides read TGCAGCGTCAACGGACTGGGGATAAACTATGGCTACACCTTC. Variable domain in full (rest from reference TRBV29-1 and TRBJ1-2): SAVISQKPSRDICQRGTSLTIQCQVDSQVTMMFWYRQQPGQSLTLIATANQGSEATYESGFVIDKFPISRPNLTFSTLTVSNMSPEDSSIYLCSVNGLGINYGYTFGSGTRLTVV.

The chain uses TRBV7-9 and TRBJ2-1; D possibly matches TRBD1 or TRBD2 (6 bases each). CDR3 length: 15 residues. Looked up from germline, CDR1 is SEHNR and CDR2 is FQNEAQ (reference sequence). Trimming took off 2 bases at V and 7 bases at J, with 15 bases between the two ends. The CDR3 is CASSLYTSQGNEQFF. The DNA of the CDR3 is TGTGCCAGCAGCTTATACACTAGCCAGGGGAATGAGCAGTTCTTC.

With regard to this clonotype: Germline is not matched at one junction end, which may reflect a read error. V and J are TRBV7-8 and TRBJ1-2, with a possible D match to TRBD1 (5 bases). CDR3 length equals 13 residues. In germline, CDR1 is SGHVS, CDR2 FQNEAQ. CDR3 sequence reads: CASSYDSGQISDF. The CDR3 DNA sequence: TGTGCCAGCAGCTATGACAGCGGGCAAATCTCGGACTTC.

This clonotype was seen at least ten times. The gene calls are TRBV29-1 and TRBJ1-5; D call uncertain. The CDR3 runs to 10 residues. The germline V gene has CDR1 SQVTM and CDR2 ANQGSEA. V shed 6 bases and J shed 2 bases, with 2 bases lying between them. For the CDR3, the DNA is TGCAGCGTGGGCAATCAGCCCCAGCATTTT. It is translated as CSVGNQPQHF.

A few counts support this clonotype. The chain links TRBV19 to TRBJ2-2; D may be TRBD1 or TRBD2 (5 bases each). CDR3 length: 18 amino acids. Trimming took off 4 bases at V and 0 bases at J, with 18 bases between the two ends. Germline CDR1 LNHDA, CDR2 SQIVND (reference sequence). The CDR3 is CASSRGTERSANTGELFF. In DNA form, the CDR3 reads TGTGCCAGTAGTAGGGGGACCGAGCGGTCGGCGAACACCGGGGAGCTGTTTTTT.

The table lists this clonotype with many counts. This rearrangement joins TRBV7-9 to TRBJ2-7; the D gene is possibly TRBD1 (6 bases). The V gene lost 4 bases and the J gene lost 2 bases, with 12 bases spanning the gap. The CDR3 contains 14 residues. Germline assignment: CDR1 SEHNR and CDR2 FQNEAQ (reference sequence). Here the CDR3 reads CASSSDRGAYEQYF. The CDR3, as DNA: TGTGCCAGCAGCTCGGACAGAGGGGCCTACGAGCAGTACTTC.

This clonotype was counted many times. The J gene is TRBJ1-4, the V gene TRBV20-1, with D hard to call. The CDR3 sequence is 15 residues long. The germline CDR1 and CDR2 sequences are DFQATT and SNEGSKA (reference sequence). Trimming shortened V by 0 bases and J by 7 bases, and 15 bases separated the two germline ends. The CDR3 nucleotides are TGCAGTGCTAGAGATCACGGGGTTTCGAGTGAAAAACTGTTTTTT. It specifies CSARDHGVSSEKLFF.

A remark on this clonotype: Relative to the germline gene, one junction end is altered; a read error may explain this. The rearrangement joins TRBV7-3 to TRBJ1-2; the D gene is possibly TRBD1 (5 bases). The CDR3 spans 13 residues. The germline gives CDR1 SGHTA, CDR2 FQGTGA. For the CDR3, the DNA is TGCGCCAGCAGCCAAGTGACAGCCTATGGCTACACCTTC. This sequence encodes CASSQVTAYGYTF. Together with reference TRBV7-3 and TRBJ1-2, the CDR3 gives the full variable domain: GAGVSQTPSNKVTEKGKYVELRCDPISGHTALYWYRQSLGQGPEFLIYFQGTGAADDSGLPNDRFFAVRPEGSVSTLKIQRTERGDSAVYLCASSQVTAYGYTFGSGTRLTVV.

This clonotype was observed a few times. The chain carries TRBV2 and TRBJ2-5; D not resolved. Germline CDR1 is SNHLY and CDR2 is FYNNEI. This CDR3 has 13 amino acids. Trimming removed 7 bases at V and 4 bases at J, with 13 bases between. The CDR3, as DNA: TGTGCCAGCAATTGGGTGAACGGAGAGACCCAGTACTTC. Protein: CASNWVNGETQYF.

The chain recombines TRBV7-2 with TRBJ2-2; D possibly corresponds to TRBD2 (5 bases). Germline V gene sequence: CDR1 SGHTA, CDR2 FQGNSA. V dropped 7 bases and J dropped 7 bases, with 13 bases sitting between them. This CDR3 contains 13 residues. The CDR3 nucleotides read TGTGCCAGCAACCTGTACGGGGACGGGGAGCTGTTTTTT. It yields the protein CASNLYGDGELFF.

This clonotype was seen only a few times. In nucleotides, the CDR3 is TGTGCCAGCAGCGCGAACGGGCAGACCCAGTACTTC. As protein: CASSANGQTQYF. The chain employs TRBV9 and TRBJ2-5; D is uncertain. Germline V gene sequence: CDR1 SGDLS, CDR2 YYNGEE. V dropped 3 bases and J dropped 6 bases, with 9 bases sitting between them. This CDR3 has 12 amino acids.

J is TRBJ1-2 and V is TRBV5-1, with 7 bases identical to TRBD1. The CDR3 runs to 12 residues. The germline gives CDR1 SGHRS, CDR2 YFSETQ. V was clipped by 6 bases and J by 14 bases; unmatched bases: 13. CDR3 sequence reads: CASKAGGGMRTF. For the CDR3, the DNA is TGCGCCAGCAAAGCAGGGGGTGGCATGAGAACCTTC.

This clonotype was counted only a few times. This rearrangement joins TRBV20-1 to TRBJ2-5, with 11 bases aligning to TRBD2. Trimming at V came to 3 bases and at J to 3 bases, leaving 15 bases not matched to a gene. The germline V gene encodes CDR1 DFQATT and CDR2 SNEGSKA (reference sequence). The CDR3 totals 18 residues. CDR3 sequence: CSASATGLAERTEETQYF. For the CDR3, the DNA is TGCAGTGCTAGCGCTACGGGACTAGCGGAACGAACGGAAGAGACCCAGTACTTC.

This clonotype was seen ten or more times. The V and J genes are TRBV2 and TRBJ2-7; unclear D gene. CDR1 and CDR2 from the germline V gene are SNHLY and FYNNEI. The CDR3 runs to 14 residues. V was clipped by 3 bases and J by 6 bases, with 15 bases between them. The CDR3 DNA reads as TGTGCCAGCAGTGAGGTCCCACATCTGGGCGAGCAGTACTTC. Its translation: CASSEVPHLGEQYF.

This clonotype has at least ten counts. The chain uses TRBV20-1 and TRBJ1-5; a weak D match, TRBD1 (6 bases). The germline V gene has CDR1 DFQATT and CDR2 SNEGSKA (reference sequence). V was shortened by 0 bases and J by 13 bases, with 16 bases between the two germline ends. This CDR3 has 13 amino acids. CDR3 amino acids: CSARDPLFGQQHF. The CDR3 coding sequence is TGCAGTGCTAGAGACCCTCTCTTCGGACAGCAGCATTTT.

This clonotype has a count of ten or more. V usage is TRBV19 and J usage is TRBJ1-2, with D possibly matching TRBD1 (5 bases). This CDR3 has 14 amino acids. V was cut by 1 base and J by 4 bases, with 10 bases left in between. CDR1 is LNHDA, CDR2 SQIVND, per germline (reference sequence). Here the CDR3 DNA reads TGTGCCAGTAGTATAGCCCCGGGGGGCTATGGCTACACCTTC. It specifies CASSIAPGGYGYTF.

This clonotype was seen once. In this CDR3 the conserved last residue, phenylalanine or tryptophan, is missing, so a read error is likely. The DNA is omitted, as the CDR3 cannot be located on it reliably, and the CDR3 follows TCRdb's listing. The J gene is TRBJ1-1, the V gene TRBV15. Germline V gene lookup returns CDR1 LNHNV and CDR2 YYDKDF (reference sequence). The CDR3 is 8 residues long, counting both termini. The CDR3 loop is CATSRDVP.

The V call is TRBV5-1, the J call TRBJ2-2; tentatively, D is TRBD1 or TRBD2 (5 bases each). The CDR3 contains 15 residues. Trimming shortened V by 0 bases and J by 3 bases, and 9 bases separated the two germline ends. Germline values: CDR1 SGHRS, CDR2 YFSETQ. CDR3 protein: CASSLVGGDTGELFF. The CDR3 nucleotides are TGCGCCAGCAGCTTGGTTGGGGGAGACACCGGGGAGCTGTTTTTT.